This passage covers 28 T cell receptor beta chains from one sample sequenced in a study of shared clonotypes between healthy human individuals. TCRdb's table, derived via immunoSEQ multiplex PCR, lists solely in-frame clones and lacks some. There are about 2 million clones in the sample; just under 95% occur only once, and around 1.1% lies in the top ten. Terminally differentiated effector memory CD45RA+ cells were left out of the naive CD8 fraction, which was CD45RO-negative and positively selected for CCR7. Sequenced input: naive CD8+ T cells sorted from blood. All receptors come from a man between 18 and 35 years old in good health.

Remarks on this clone: The sample holds other DNA sequences that translate to the same CDR3. This chain links TRBV27 with TRBJ2-7; D possibly corresponds to TRBD1 (6 bases). The CDR3 contains 13 residues. V lost 3 bases and J lost 1, with 7 bases in between. Germline V gene lookup returns CDR1 MNHEY and CDR2 SMNVEV (reference sequence). CDR3 sequence: CASSFTGSYEQYF. The CDR3 coding sequence is TGTGCCAGCAGTTTCACAGGGTCCTACGAGCAGTACTTC.

The chain combines TRBV4-3 with TRBJ2-7; 9 bases are shared with TRBD1. The CDR3 runs 17 residues. Unmatched junction bases numbered 10, after V lost 0 bases and J lost 4 bases. The germline V gene has CDR1 LGHNA and CDR2 YSLEER. The CDR3 DNA follows: TGCGCCAGCAGCCAAGATCTAGAGGGACAGGGTTGGTACGAGCAGTACTTC. This encodes CASSQDLEGQGWYEQYF.

The rearrangement joins TRBV7-2 to TRBJ2-3; D not resolved. V lost 0 bases, J lost 1 base, and 8 bases lay in between. Per the germline V gene, CDR1 is SGHTA and CDR2 is FQGNSA. This CDR3 spans 15 amino acids. CDR3 nucleotides: TGTGCCAGCAGCTTAGCGGCGGCCCGCACAGATACGCAGTATTTT. Translated: CASSLAAARTDTQYF.

This rearrangement joins TRBV7-2 to TRBJ2-5; 8 bases match TRBD2. The CDR3 sequence is 16 residues long. V was clipped by 1 base and J by 5 bases; unmatched bases: 9. The germline V gene encodes CDR1 SGHTA and CDR2 FQGNSA. The CDR3 sequence is CASSLEGAGELETQYF. CDR3 DNA: TGTGCCAGCAGCTTAGAGGGAGCGGGGGAACTTGAGACCCAGTACTTC.

This clone came up once. The J gene is TRBJ1-5, the V gene TRBV5-8; 10 bases map to TRBD1. The ends lost 3 bases at V and 12 bases at J; junction bases unmatched: 15. The CDR3 runs 16 residues. The germline V gene has CDR1 SGHTS and CDR2 YDEGEE. CDR3 loop: CASSSPMGQGSRYQHF. CDR3 nucleotide sequence: TGTGCCAGCAGCTCTCCTATGGGACAGGGGAGTAGGTACCAGCATTTT.

The rearrangement links TRBV5-1 to TRBJ1-1; a weak D match, TRBD1 (5 bases). V lost 5 bases, J lost 1 base, and 6 bases lay in between. This CDR3 is built from 12 residues. Germline V CDR1 and CDR2: SGHRS, YFSETQ. The CDR3 DNA reads as TGCGCCAGCAGGACAGAGAACACTGAAGCTTTCTTT. Translation: CASRTENTEAFF.

The chain joins TRBV7-8 to TRBJ1-3; D unresolved. CDR1 is SGHVS and CDR2 is FQNEAQ in the germline V gene. The V and J ends lost 5 bases and 2 bases respectively, with 7 bases between them. The length of the CDR3 is 13 residues. CDR3 nucleotide sequence: TGTGCCAGCAGCGACACAACTGGAAACACCATATATTTT. Translation gives CASSDTTGNTIYF.

The genes are TRBV27 and TRBJ2-2, with D perhaps TRBD2 (6 bases). The CDR3 is 14 residues long. Germline CDR1 MNHEY, CDR2 SMNVEV (reference sequence). V dropped 6 bases and J dropped 0 bases, with 8 bases sitting between them. The CDR3 spells CASRDYSNTGELFF. DNA for the CDR3: TGTGCCAGCAGGGACTATTCGAACACCGGGGAGCTGTTTTTT.

The rearrangement joins TRBV5-1 to TRBJ2-7; D tentatively reads TRBD1 or TRBD2 (5 bases each). The CDR3 spans 20 residues. V was shortened by 1 base and J by 2 bases, with 28 bases between the two germline ends. Looked up from germline, CDR1 is SGHRS and CDR2 is YFSETQ. The CDR3 spells CASSLIIRGISDGATYEQYF. The CDR3 coding sequence is TGCGCCAGCAGCTTGATTATACGGGGAATTAGTGACGGGGCTACCTACGAGCAGTACTTC.

The chain carries TRBV6-5 and TRBJ1-4; TRBD1 agrees at 9 bases. V shed 6 bases and J 8 bases; nucleotides not matched to a gene: 10. CDR1 MNHEY and CDR2 SVGAGI come from the germline V gene. The CDR3 has 15 residues. The CDR3 bases are TGTGCCAGCAGCCAAACAGGGGGCGTTAGGGAAAAACTGTTTTTT. Protein product: CASSQTGGVREKLFF.

This clone was picked up one time. The rearrangement links TRBV11-2 to TRBJ2-3; no clear D gene. Germline V gene lookup returns CDR1 SGHAT and CDR2 FQNNGV. V lost 1 base to trimming and J lost 0 bases, with 8 bases between them. The CDR3 length is 15 residues. This CDR3 is CASSLVAPSTDTQYF. The CDR3, as DNA: TGTGCCAGCAGCTTAGTAGCACCAAGCACAGATACGCAGTATTTT.

The V and J genes are TRBV27 and TRBJ2-7, with 12 bases matching TRBD2. The CDR3 has 14 amino acids. Trimming removed 8 bases from V and 0 bases from J; junction bases left unmatched: 2. Germline assignment: CDR1 MNHEY and CDR2 SMNVEV (reference sequence). The CDR3 nucleotides read TGTGCCAGCGGACTAGCGGGGCTCTCCTACGAGCAGTACTTC. This codes for CASGLAGLSYEQYF.

The chain is built from TRBV10-3 and TRBJ2-7, with D tentatively TRBD1 (5 bases). The V end was cut by 6 bases, the J end by 2 bases, with 26 bases between. Germline V gene data show CDR1 as ENHRY and CDR2 as SYGVKD. The CDR3 is made up of 18 amino acids. CDR3 sequence: CAISRKTASTRFPYEQYF. The DNA for the CDR3 is TGTGCCATCAGCCGAAAGACAGCCAGCACAAGATTCCCCTACGAGCAGTACTTC.

The chain has TRBV19 and TRBJ1-3; TRBD1 might be the D (6 bases). The CDR3 length is 14 residues. V dropped 5 bases and J dropped 0 bases, with 8 bases sitting between them. The V gene's germline CDR1 is LNHDA and CDR2 SQIVND (reference sequence). CDR3 protein: CASSVQGSGNTIYF. The CDR3 DNA sequence: TGTGCCAGTAGTGTACAGGGCTCTGGAAACACCATATATTTT.

This chain joins TRBV6-1 and TRBJ2-1; TRBD1 aligns across 9 bases. V lost 10 bases and J lost 3; bases outside the gene matches: 7. The CDR3 length is 14 residues. Germline V CDR1 and CDR2: MNHNS, SASEGT. The CDR3: CATSGTGNYNEQFF. The CDR3 coding sequence is TGTGCCACCTCCGGGACAGGGAACTACAATGAGCAGTTCTTC.

This rearrangement joins TRBV27 to TRBJ1-1, with D unresolved. With 9 bases removed from V and 0 bases from J, the gap between germline ends came to 17 bases. CDR1 is MNHEY, CDR2 SMNVEV, per germline (reference sequence). This CDR3 is built from 15 residues. CDR3 DNA: TGTGCCAGTAGAACCTTCTCCTCCATGAACACTGAAGCTTTCTTT. It encodes CASRTFSSMNTEAFF.

V is TRBV2 and J is TRBJ2-2; D uncertain. This CDR3 has 12 residues. Germline values: CDR1 SNHLY, CDR2 FYNNEI. V was pared by 8 bases and J by 1 base, with 5 bases between. CDR3 in amino acids: CASDQNTGELFF. CDR3 nucleotides: TGTGCCAGCGACCAGAACACCGGGGAGCTGTTTTTT.

The chain recombines TRBV5-1 with TRBJ1-5; D perhaps matches TRBD1 (5 bases). V lost 4 bases, J lost 2 bases, and 13 bases lay in between. Germline V lookup: CDR1 SGHRS, CDR2 YFSETQ. The CDR3 length is 15 residues. This CDR3 is CASSPGHGGNQPQHF. The CDR3 nucleotides are TGCGCCAGCAGCCCCGGACACGGAGGCAATCAGCCCCAGCATTTT.

This clone occurred a few times. The gene calls are TRBV2 and TRBJ1-5; TRBD1 agrees at 7 bases. CDR1 and CDR2 from the germline V gene are SNHLY and FYNNEI. J was trimmed by 1 base and V by 5 bases; bases with no gene match: 2. The CDR3 contains 14 residues. The CDR3 sequence: CASSLDRSNQPQHF. CDR3 coding DNA: TGTGCCAGCAGTTTGGACAGGAGCAATCAGCCCCAGCATTTT. The complete variable domain, with remaining parts taken from reference TRBV2 and TRBJ1-5, reads EPEVTQTPSHQVTQMGQEVILRCVPISNHLYFYWYRQILGQKVEFLVSFYNNEISEKSEIFDDQFSVERPDGSNFTLKIRSTKLEDSAMYFCASSLDRSNQPQHFGDGTRLSIL.

Turning to this clone: Other DNA sequences from this sample encode an identical CDR3 as well. V and J are TRBV9 and TRBJ2-3; D uncertain. Trimming took 2 bases from V and 1 from J, leaving 5 bases between them. The CDR3 runs 13 residues. In germline, CDR1 is SGDLS, CDR2 YYNGEE. This CDR3 is CASSVVGTDTQYF. The CDR3 DNA sequence: TGTGCCAGCAGCGTGGTGGGCACAGATACGCAGTATTTT.

The V call is TRBV4-2, the J call TRBJ2-7, with 14 nucleotides matching TRBD2. CDR1 and CDR2 from the germline V gene are LGHNA and YNFKEQ. This CDR3 is built from 17 residues. J gave up 2 bases and V 3 bases, and 6 bases lay outside the gene matches. DNA of the CDR3: TGTGCCAGCAGCCAGACTAGCGGGGGGGAGAGTACCTACGAGCAGTACTTC. This encodes CASSQTSGGESTYEQYF.

This chain uses TRBV12-5 with TRBJ2-5; no clear D gene. Looked up from germline, CDR1 is LGHNT and CDR2 is FRNRAP. Trimming took 2 bases from V and 4 from J, leaving 5 bases between them. The CDR3 runs to 12 residues. The CDR3 DNA sequence: TGTGCTAGTGGTTTGTATTCAGAGACCCAGTACTTC. This translates into CASGLYSETQYF.

This sequence joins TRBV28 and TRBJ2-7; D may correspond to TRBD1 or TRBD2 (5 bases each). In germline, CDR1 is MDHEN, CDR2 SYDVKM. Trimming cost V 4 bases and J 5 bases, with 12 bases left between them. CDR3 length: 13 residues. CDR3 protein: CASSSLEGNEQYF. The DNA for the CDR3 is TGTGCCAGCAGTTCCCTAGAGGGGAACGAGCAGTACTTC.

The genes are TRBV7-9 and TRBJ2-1; a possible D gene is TRBD1 (5 bases). Germline lookup yields CDR1 SEHNR and CDR2 FQNEAQ (reference sequence). V was trimmed by 4 bases and J by 8 bases, leaving 21 bases between them. There are 16 residues in the CDR3. The CDR3 loop reads CASSSSQGTLVDEQFF. DNA for the CDR3: TGTGCCAGCAGCTCCTCCCAGGGAACCCTCGTTGATGAGCAGTTCTTC.

The chain carries TRBV9 and TRBJ1-4, with 7 bases matching TRBD1. J lost 4 bases, V lost 3 bases, and 3 bases had no gene match. This CDR3 comprises 14 residues. CDR1 is SGDLS and CDR2 is YYNGEE in the germline V gene. The CDR3 sequence is CASSGTGSNEKLFF. The DNA of the CDR3 is TGTGCCAGCAGCGGGACAGGTAGTAATGAAAAACTGTTTTTT.

The rearrangement links TRBV28 to TRBJ2-2, with D possibly being TRBD2 (5 bases). Looked up from germline, CDR1 is MDHEN and CDR2 is SYDVKM. Deletions cut 3 bases from V and 2 bases from J, with 19 bases between. The CDR3 extends over 18 amino acids. CDR3 region: CASSFGIVASRNTGELFF. The DNA of the CDR3 is TGTGCCAGCAGTTTTGGAATAGTGGCTAGCCGAAACACCGGGGAGCTGTTTTTT.

V is TRBV10-3 and J is TRBJ2-7; TRBD1 matches 8 bases. V lost 8 bases and J lost 4; bases outside the gene matches: 7. Germline CDR1 ENHRY, CDR2 SYGVKD. The CDR3 extends over 13 amino acids. The CDR3 DNA reads TGTGCCATCTTACAGGGGGAAGGGTACGAGCAGTACTTC. Its translation is CAILQGEGYEQYF.

Note on this clone: In the same sample, other DNA sequences code for this CDR3. The chain recombines TRBV18 with TRBJ1-1; the match to TRBD1 covers 10 bases. Germline V gene sequence: CDR1 KGHSH, CDR2 LQKENI. Trimming cost V 3 bases and J 4 bases; bases outside gene matches: 5. The CDR3 sequence is 15 residues long. The CDR3 protein is CASSPEDRGGTEAFF. CDR3 bases: TGTGCCAGCTCACCGGAGGACAGGGGGGGCACTGAAGCTTTCTTT.